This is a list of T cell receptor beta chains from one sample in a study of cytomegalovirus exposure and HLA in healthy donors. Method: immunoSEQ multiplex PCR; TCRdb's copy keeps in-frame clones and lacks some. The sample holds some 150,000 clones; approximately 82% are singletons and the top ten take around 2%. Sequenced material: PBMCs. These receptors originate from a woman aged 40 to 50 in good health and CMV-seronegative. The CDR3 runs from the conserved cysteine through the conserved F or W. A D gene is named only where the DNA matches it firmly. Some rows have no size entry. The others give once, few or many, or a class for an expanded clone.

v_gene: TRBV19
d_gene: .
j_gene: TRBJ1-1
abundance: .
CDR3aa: CASSIVGELNTEAFF
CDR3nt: TGTGCCAGTAGTATAGTGGGCGAATTGAACACTGAAGCTTTCTTT

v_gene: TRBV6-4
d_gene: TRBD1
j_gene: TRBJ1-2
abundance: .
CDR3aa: CASSATGSDLYVYTF
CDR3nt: TGTGCCAGCAGTGCGACAGGGTCGGATCTCTATGTCTACACCTTC

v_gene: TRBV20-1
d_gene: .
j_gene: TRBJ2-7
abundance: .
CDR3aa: CSARGQNEQYF
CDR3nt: TGCAGTGCTAGAGGGCAAAACGAGCAGTACTTC

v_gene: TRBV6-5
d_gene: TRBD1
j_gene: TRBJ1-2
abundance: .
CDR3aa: CASSPDRGEYNGYTF
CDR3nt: TGTGCCAGCAGCCCTGACAGGGGGGAGTATAATGGCTACACCTTC

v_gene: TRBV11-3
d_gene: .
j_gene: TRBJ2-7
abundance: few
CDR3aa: CASSPTGVGEQYF
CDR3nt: TGTGCCAGCAGCCCGACGGGGGTCGGCGAGCAGTACTTC

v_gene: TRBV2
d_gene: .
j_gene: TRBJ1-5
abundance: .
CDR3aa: CASRATPRGYNQPQHF
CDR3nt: TGTGCCAGCAGGGCTACACCGCGGGGGTACAATCAGCCCCAGCATTTT

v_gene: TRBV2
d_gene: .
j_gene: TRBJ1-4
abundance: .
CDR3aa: CASTGGAGGNEKLFF
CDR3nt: TGTGCCAGCACCGGGGGGGCAGGTGGAAATGAAAAACTGTTTTTT

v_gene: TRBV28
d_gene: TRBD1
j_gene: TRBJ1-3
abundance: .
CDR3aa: CASSLSGTGSGSTIYF
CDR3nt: TGTGCCAGCAGCCTCTCGGGGACAGGGTCTGGAAGCACCATATATTTT

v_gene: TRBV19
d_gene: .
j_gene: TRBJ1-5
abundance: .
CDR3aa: CASSIRGDGNQPQHF
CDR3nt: TGTGCCAGTAGTATCCGGGGGGACGGCAATCAGCCCCAGCATTTT

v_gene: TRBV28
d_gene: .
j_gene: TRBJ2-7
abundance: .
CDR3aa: CASSLSDWGTRGEQYF
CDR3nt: TGTGCCAGCAGTTTATCCGACTGGGGCACAAGGGGGGAGCAGTACTTC

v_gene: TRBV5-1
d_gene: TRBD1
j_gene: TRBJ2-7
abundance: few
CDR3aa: CASSLSGQGYEQYF
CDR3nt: TGCGCCAGCAGCTTGTCGGGACAGGGCTACGAGCAGTACTTC

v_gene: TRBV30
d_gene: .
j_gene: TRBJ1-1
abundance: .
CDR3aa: CAWSVLVNTEAFF
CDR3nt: TGTGCCTGGAGTGTACTGGTGAACACTGAAGCTTTCTTT

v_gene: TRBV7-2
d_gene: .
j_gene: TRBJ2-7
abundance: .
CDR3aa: CASSSYYEQYF
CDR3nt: TGTGCCAGCAGCTCTTACTACGAGCAGTACTTC

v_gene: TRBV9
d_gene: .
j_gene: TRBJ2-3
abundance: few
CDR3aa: CASSVASTLGRGSQDTQYF
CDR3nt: TGTGCCAGCAGCGTAGCGTCAACCCTGGGAAGGGGATCACAGGATACGCAGTATTTT

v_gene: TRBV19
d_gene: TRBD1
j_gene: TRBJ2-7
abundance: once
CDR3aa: CASSIDGTGEQYF
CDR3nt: TGTGCCAGTAGTATAGACGGGACAGGCGAGCAGTACTTC

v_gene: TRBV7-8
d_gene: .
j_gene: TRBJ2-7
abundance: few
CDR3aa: CASSLEAWSYEQYF
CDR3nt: TGTGCCAGCAGCTTAGAAGCTTGGAGCTACGAGCAGTACTTC

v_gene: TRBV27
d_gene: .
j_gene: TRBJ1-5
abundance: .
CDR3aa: CASSLWQGNQPQHF
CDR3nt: TGTGCCAGCAGTTTATGGCAGGGGAATCAGCCCCAGCATTTT

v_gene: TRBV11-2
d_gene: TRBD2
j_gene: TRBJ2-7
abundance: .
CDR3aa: CASSGTSGHYEQYF
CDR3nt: TGTGCCAGCAGCGGGACTAGCGGCCACTACGAGCAGTACTTC

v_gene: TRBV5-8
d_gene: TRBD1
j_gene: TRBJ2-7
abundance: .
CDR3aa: CASSLGGLEQYF
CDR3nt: TGTGCCAGCAGCTTAGGGGGCCTCGAGCAGTACTTC

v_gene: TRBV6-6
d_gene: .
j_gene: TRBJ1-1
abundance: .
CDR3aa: CATSTGRNTEAFF
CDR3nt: TGTGCCACCTCGACAGGAAGGAACACTGAAGCTTTCTTT

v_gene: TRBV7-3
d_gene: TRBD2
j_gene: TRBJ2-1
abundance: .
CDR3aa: CACARLAGGNEQFF
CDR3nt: TGTGCCTGCGCCAGACTAGCGGGAGGAAATGAGCAGTTCTTC

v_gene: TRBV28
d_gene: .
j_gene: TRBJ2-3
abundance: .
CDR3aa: CASSPWRMSGTDTQYF
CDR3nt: TGTGCCAGCAGTCCCTGGAGGATGTCTGGCACAGATACGCAGTATTTT

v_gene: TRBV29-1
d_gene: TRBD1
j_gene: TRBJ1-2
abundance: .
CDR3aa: CSVEDPGGGDYGYTF
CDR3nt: TGCAGCGTTGAAGATCCGGGAGGGGGCGACTATGGCTACACCTTC

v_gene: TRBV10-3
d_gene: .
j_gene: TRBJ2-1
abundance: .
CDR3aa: CALRPGAAYNEQFF
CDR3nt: TGTGCCCTCCGACCGGGAGCCGCCTACAATGAGCAGTTCTTC

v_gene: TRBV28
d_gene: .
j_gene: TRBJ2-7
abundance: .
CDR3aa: CASKEGPGPYEQYF
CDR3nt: TGTGCCAGCAAGGAGGGACCAGGGCCCTACGAGCAGTACTTC

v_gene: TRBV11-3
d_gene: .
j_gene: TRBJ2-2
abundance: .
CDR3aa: CASSLQGYTGELFF
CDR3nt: TGTGCCAGCAGCTTACAGGGTTATACCGGGGAGCTGTTTTTT

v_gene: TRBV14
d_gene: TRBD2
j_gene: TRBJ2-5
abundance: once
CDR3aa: CASSLSMGLAPQYF
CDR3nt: TGTGCCAGCAGCCTGAGCATGGGACTAGCTCCCCAGTACTTC

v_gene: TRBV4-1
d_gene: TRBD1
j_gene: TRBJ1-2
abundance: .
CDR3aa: CASSPKLTGIDYGYTF
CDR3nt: TGCGCCAGCAGCCCTAAATTGACAGGGATCGACTATGGCTACACCTTC

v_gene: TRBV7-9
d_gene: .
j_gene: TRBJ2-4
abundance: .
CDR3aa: CASSSGGNKNIQYF
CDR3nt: TGTGCCAGCAGCTCAGGGGGGAACAAAAACATTCAGTACTTC

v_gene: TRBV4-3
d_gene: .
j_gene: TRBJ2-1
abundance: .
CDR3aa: CASSQDRGGEIEQFF
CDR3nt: TGCGCCAGCAGCCAAGATCGAGGAGGTGAGATTGAGCAGTTCTTC

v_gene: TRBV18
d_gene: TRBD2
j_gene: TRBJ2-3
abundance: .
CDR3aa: CASSKLAGSTDTQYF
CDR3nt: TGTGCCAGCTCGAAGCTAGCGGGTAGCACAGATACGCAGTATTTT

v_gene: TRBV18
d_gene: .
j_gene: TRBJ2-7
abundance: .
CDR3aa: CASSPAMGTLLTYEQYF
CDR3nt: TGTGCCAGCTCACCAGCAATGGGGACACTTCTAACCTACGAGCAGTACTTC

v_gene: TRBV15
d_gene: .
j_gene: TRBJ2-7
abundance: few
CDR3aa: CATSRELSGQTYEQYF
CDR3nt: TGTGCCACCAGCAGAGAACTTAGCGGTCAAACCTACGAGCAGTACTTC

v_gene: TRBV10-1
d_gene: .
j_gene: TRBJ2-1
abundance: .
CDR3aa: CASGGKLAPNEQFF
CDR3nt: TGCGCCAGCGGGGGAAAACTAGCCCCCAATGAGCAGTTCTTC

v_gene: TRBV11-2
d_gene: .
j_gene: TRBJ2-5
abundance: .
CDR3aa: CASSLVTGQETQYF
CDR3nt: TGTGCCAGCAGCTTAGTCACGGGGCAAGAGACCCAGTACTTC

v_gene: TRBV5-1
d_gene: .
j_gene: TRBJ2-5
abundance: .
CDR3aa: CASSSRQETQYF
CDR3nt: TGCGCCAGCAGCTCCCGCCAAGAGACCCAGTACTTC

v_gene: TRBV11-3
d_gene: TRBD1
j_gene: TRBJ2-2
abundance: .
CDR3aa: CASSLNMIDRATGELFF
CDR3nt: TGTGCCAGCAGCCTAAATATGATCGACAGGGCTACCGGGGAGCTGTTTTTT

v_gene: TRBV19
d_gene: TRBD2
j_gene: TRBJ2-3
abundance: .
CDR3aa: CASSSPSGTGTDTQYF
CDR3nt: TGTGCCAGTAGTTCCCCTAGCGGGACTGGCACAGATACGCAGTATTTT

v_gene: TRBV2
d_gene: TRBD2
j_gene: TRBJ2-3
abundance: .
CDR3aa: CASRGGYNTDTQYF
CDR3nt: TGTGCCAGCAGGGGGGGGTACAACACAGATACGCAGTATTTT

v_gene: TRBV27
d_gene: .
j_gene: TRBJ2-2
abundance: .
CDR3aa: CATLVTGNTGELFF
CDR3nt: TGTGCCACCCTAGTTACTGGGAACACCGGGGAGCTGTTTTTT

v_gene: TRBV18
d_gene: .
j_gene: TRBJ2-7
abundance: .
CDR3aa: CASSPGQTYEQYF
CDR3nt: TGTGCCAGCTCACCCGGACAGACCTACGAGCAGTACTTC

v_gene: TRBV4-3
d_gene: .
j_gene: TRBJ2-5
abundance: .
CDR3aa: CASSQDSSSEAETQYF
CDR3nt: TGCGCCAGCAGCCAAGATTCGTCTAGTGAGGCAGAGACCCAGTACTTC

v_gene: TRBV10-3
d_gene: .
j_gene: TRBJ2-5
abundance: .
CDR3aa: CAIRQGPETQYF
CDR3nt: TGTGCCATCAGGCAGGGCCCAGAGACCCAGTACTTC

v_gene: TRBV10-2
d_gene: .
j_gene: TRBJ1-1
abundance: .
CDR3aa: CASSELRGFTEAFF
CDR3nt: TGCGCCAGCAGTGAACTTAGAGGGTTCACTGAAGCTTTCTTT

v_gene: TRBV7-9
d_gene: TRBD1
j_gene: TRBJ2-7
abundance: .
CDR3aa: CASSLASGTGTYEQYF
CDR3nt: TGTGCCAGCAGCTTAGCGTCAGGGACAGGGACCTACGAGCAGTACTTC

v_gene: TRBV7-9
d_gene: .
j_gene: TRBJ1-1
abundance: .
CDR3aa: CASSLISEYRNTEAFF
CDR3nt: TGTGCCAGCAGCTTAATTTCCGAATACAGAAACACTGAAGCTTTCTTT

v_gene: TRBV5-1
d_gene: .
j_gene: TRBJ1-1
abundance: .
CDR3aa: CASSSDGQPNTEAFF
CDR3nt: TGCGCCAGCAGCTCGGACGGACAACCGAACACTGAAGCTTTCTTT

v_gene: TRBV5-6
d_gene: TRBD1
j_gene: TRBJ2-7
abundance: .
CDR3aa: CASSLAGTGYYEQYF
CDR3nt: TGTGCCAGCAGCTTGGCCGGGACAGGATACTACGAGCAGTACTTC

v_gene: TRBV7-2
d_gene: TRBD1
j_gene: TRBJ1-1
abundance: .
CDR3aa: CASSLRDRGAAFF
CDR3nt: TGTGCCAGCAGCTTAAGGGACAGGGGAGCTGCTTTCTTT

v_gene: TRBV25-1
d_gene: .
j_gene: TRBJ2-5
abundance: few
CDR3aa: CASSEGGQETQYF
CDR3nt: TGTGCCAGCAGTGAGGGAGGACAAGAGACCCAGTACTTC

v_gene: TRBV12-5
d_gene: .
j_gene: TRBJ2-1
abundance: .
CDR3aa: CASGLAYTAGRSGEQFF
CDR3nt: TGTGCTAGTGGTTTGGCCTATACTGCGGGAAGGTCGGGTGAGCAGTTCTTC

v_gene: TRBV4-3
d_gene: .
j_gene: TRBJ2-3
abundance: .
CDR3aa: CASSLTGSGHGTDTQYF
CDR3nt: TGCGCCAGCAGCTTAACAGGAAGCGGGCACGGAACAGATACGCAGTATTTT